The 19 T cell receptor beta chains reported below all come from one sample, sequenced in a study of T cell responses to AZD1222 COVID-19 vaccine. Measured with immunoSEQ multiplex PCR; TCRdb has only the in-frame clones, and not every one. The sample records 100,000 to 150,000 clones, about 88% being singletons. The specimen was peripheral blood, collected 28 days after the second AZD1222 dose. These receptors all stem from an adult who received the AZD1222 COVID-19 vaccine.

V is TRBV6-4 and J is TRBJ2-1; 13 bases match TRBD2. J gave up 11 bases and V 6 bases, and 10 bases lay outside the gene matches. The V gene's germline CDR1 is MRHNA and CDR2 SNTAGT. The CDR3 is 15 amino acids. The CDR3 DNA sequence: TGTGCCAGCAGCCCTTCCGGGACTAGCGGGACTAAGCAGTTCTTC. Its translation is CASSPSGTSGTKQFF.

CDR3 coding DNA: TGCAGCGTTGGTTCAGGGGCGGGTGAAAAACTGTTTTTT. Translated, it gives CSVGSGAGEKLFF. The chain is built from TRBV29-1 and TRBJ1-4, with a possible D match to TRBD1 (6 bases). This CDR3 is built from 13 residues. Germline V gene data show CDR1 as SQVTM and CDR2 as ANQGSEA. V lost 4 bases and J lost 7, with 13 bases in between.

This chain connects TRBV9 to TRBJ2-3; D is unclear. Looked up from germline, CDR1 is SGDLS and CDR2 is YYNGEE. This CDR3 is built from 13 residues. V was cut by 0 bases and J by 4 bases, with 6 bases left in between. This CDR3 is CASSVAPSDTQYF. The CDR3 DNA sequence: TGTGCCAGCAGCGTAGCCCCCTCAGATACGCAGTATTTT.

V and J are TRBV2 and TRBJ1-5, with 8 bases lining up with TRBD1. The V and J ends lost 11 bases and 6 bases, in that order; junction bases with no gene match: 12. Germline loops: CDR1 SNHLY, CDR2 FYNNEI. This CDR3 contains 14 residues. This chain's CDR3 is CAGTSGGAGQPQHF. DNA of the CDR3: TGTGCCGGGACCTCAGGGGGCGCGGGTCAGCCCCAGCATTTT.

The V and J genes are TRBV2 and TRBJ2-1; 10 bases align to TRBD2. CDR1 SNHLY and CDR2 FYNNEI come from the germline V gene. CDR3 size: 15 residues. V shed 6 bases and J 4 bases; nucleotides not matched to a gene: 6. The CDR3 coding sequence is TGTGCCAGCAGACTTACTAGCGGGGCATACAATGAGCAGTTCTTC. It encodes CASRLTSGAYNEQFF. The entire variable domain, with the rest obtained from reference TRBV2 and TRBJ2-1, is as follows: EPEVTQTPSHQVTQMGQEVILRCVPISNHLYFYWYRQILGQKVEFLVSFYNNEISEKSEIFDDQFSVERPDGSNFTLKIRSTKLEDSAMYFCASRLTSGAYNEQFFGPGTRLTVL.

This sequence joins TRBV11-2 and TRBJ2-5; TRBD2 matches 7 bases. The CDR3 sequence is 13 residues long. Germline trimming cut 0 bases from V and 7 bases from J; bases unmatched to any gene: 2. Germline CDR1 is SGHAT and CDR2 is FQNNGV. Here the CDR3 reads CASSLDQRGTQYF. CDR3 coding DNA: TGTGCCAGCAGCTTAGACCAGCGGGGGACCCAGTACTTC.

The genes are TRBV12-5 and TRBJ1-1; 8 bases agree with TRBD1. Germline V gene sequence: CDR1 LGHNT, CDR2 FRNRAP. With V trimmed by 0 bases and J by 5 bases, 8 bases remained unmatched. The CDR3 is 16 amino acids. CDR3 in amino acids: CASGLVLGQGGTEAFF. The CDR3 nucleotides are TGTGCTAGTGGTTTGGTACTCGGACAGGGAGGAACTGAAGCTTTCTTT.

The chain is built from TRBV19 and TRBJ2-2; 7 bases match TRBD1. V shed 1 base and J 0 bases; nucleotides not matched to a gene: 2. Germline lookup yields CDR1 LNHDA and CDR2 SQIVND (reference sequence). The CDR3 contains 16 residues. The DNA of the CDR3 is TGTGCCAGTAGTATAGGTCAGGGGGCGAACACCGGGGAGCTGTTTTTT. Its translation: CASSIGQGANTGELFF.

The rearrangement links TRBV3-1 (or the pseudogene TRBV3-2) to TRBJ2-7; no reliable D call. Germline loops: CDR1 LGHDT, CDR2 YNNKEL (reference sequence). CDR3 length: 12 amino acids. V dropped 3 bases and J dropped 0 bases, with 3 bases sitting between them. The CDR3 sequence is CASSQSSYEQYF. CDR3 in DNA: TGTGCCAGCAGCCAGAGCTCCTACGAGCAGTACTTC.

This clone has only a few counts. The J gene is TRBJ2-4, the V gene TRBV11-2, with D uncertain. The CDR3 length is 14 residues. Germline values: CDR1 SGHAT, CDR2 FQNNGV. V lost 5 bases, J lost 4 bases, and 12 bases lay in between. The chain's CDR3 is CASSPVGLKNIQYF. In nucleotides, the CDR3 is TGTGCCAGCAGCCCGGTAGGCCTAAAAAACATTCAGTACTTC.

The chain links TRBV19 to TRBJ2-3, with D maybe TRBD2 (6 bases). The V gene lost 1 base and the J gene lost 3 bases, with 8 bases spanning the gap. The CDR3 is made up of 14 amino acids. Germline V gene sequence: CDR1 LNHDA, CDR2 SQIVND (reference sequence). The CDR3 is CASSIGRVTDTQYF. In DNA form, the CDR3 reads TGTGCCAGTAGTATAGGGAGGGTAACAGATACGCAGTATTTT.

The table lists this clone with a few counts. The chain employs TRBV10-1 and TRBJ1-5; the D is unclear. CDR1 and CDR2 (germline): WNHNN, SYGVQD (reference sequence). The CDR3 is 15 residues long. Trimming pared 3 bases from V and 3 bases from J, leaving 12 bases between. Written as DNA, the CDR3 is TGCGCCAGCAGTGATGGCGGACTGAACAATCAGCCCCAGCATTTT. It codes for CASSDGGLNNQPQHF.

This chain joins TRBV12-3 or TRBV12-4 and TRBJ2-7, with TRBD1 identical over 7 bases. There are 13 residues in the CDR3. V gave up 7 bases and J gave up 6 bases; unmatched junction bases: 9. The CDR3 DNA sequence: TGTGCCAGCACTTTCAGACAGGGCTCCGAGCAGTACTTC. Its protein product is CASTFRQGSEQYF.

This sequence joins TRBV3-1 (or the pseudogene TRBV3-2) and TRBJ2-7; D not certain. This CDR3 spans 11 amino acids. V lost 5 bases and J 0 bases, leaving 2 bases between the germline ends. The germline V gene encodes CDR1 LGHDT and CDR2 YNNKEL (reference sequence). The DNA for the CDR3 is TGTGCCAGCAGCTTCTCCTACGAGCAGTACTTC. This encodes CASSFSYEQYF.

The V call is TRBV18, the J call TRBJ1-1; D gene uncertain. In germline, CDR1 is KGHSH, CDR2 LQKENI. Trimming stripped 5 bases from V and 3 bases from J, with 7 bases between. The CDR3 spans 12 residues. Here the CDR3 reads CASSKVDTEAFF. The CDR3 DNA reads TGTGCCAGCTCAAAGGTAGACACTGAAGCTTTCTTT.

This sequence joins TRBV4-1 and TRBJ1-4, with TRBD1 as a possible D gene (6 bases). Trimming took off 5 bases at V and 8 bases at J, with 18 bases between the two ends. CDR3 length equals 15 residues. Germline V gene lookup returns CDR1 MGHRA and CDR2 YSYEKL. DNA of the CDR3: TGCGCCAGCAGCAATCCGGGACAAGTGAGCGAAAAACTGTTTTTT. This translates into CASSNPGQVSEKLFF.

Comments on this clone: At one end the junction does not follow the germline gene, possibly because of a read error. The rearrangement uses TRBV28 and TRBJ2-7; D uncertain. Germline assignment: CDR1 MDHEN and CDR2 SYDVKM. This CDR3 has 11 residues. The CDR3 protein is CASSLYSEIVF. The CDR3 region has the DNA TGTGCCAGCAGTTTGTACTCCGAAATTGTCTTC.

The V gene is TRBV14, the J gene TRBJ2-7; a weak D match, TRBD1 (7 bases). The V end lost 2 bases, the J end lost 7 bases, and 12 bases lay between the germline ends. The CDR3 loop spans 13 amino acids. Germline CDR1 is SGHDN and CDR2 is FVKESK. In nucleotides, the CDR3 is TGTGCCAGCAGCCAATGGCAGGGGGGTGAGCAGTACTTC. This encodes CASSQWQGGEQYF.

This clone has only a few counts. CDR3 coding DNA: TGTGCCAGCAGCCAAGTCTCGGACAGGTACACTGAAGCTTTCTTT. Protein: CASSQVSDRYTEAFF. The chain has TRBV4-2 and TRBJ1-1; 7 bases agree with TRBD1. This CDR3 contains 15 residues. Germline values: CDR1 LGHNA, CDR2 YNFKEQ. With 1 base clipped from V and 3 bases from J, the junction kept 5 bases outside the gene matches.